Following are 32 T cell receptor beta chains from one sample sequenced in a study of radiotherapy plus CTLA-4 blockade in lung cancer. Profiling relied on immunoSEQ multiplex PCR, and the TCRdb table lists in-frame clones only, not all of them. This table has about 48,000 clones, approximately 86% appearing once. Material: peripheral blood, obtained from a patient treated with radiotherapy plus ipilimumab. The origin of the receptors is a human donor with non-small cell lung cancer that progressed on radiotherapy plus ipilimumab. Some clones in this sample may be carry-over from other donors' samples.

The chain joins TRBV19 to TRBJ1-3; a possible D gene is TRBD1 (5 bases). V was trimmed by 2 bases and J by 1 base, leaving 6 bases between them. CDR3 length equals 14 residues. From germline, CDR1 is LNHDA and CDR2 SQIVND (reference sequence). Here the CDR3 DNA reads TGTGCCAGTAGTATACCAGGGTCTGGAAACACCATATATTTT. Its translation is CASSIPGSGNTIYF. Full variable domain (rest looked up from reference TRBV19 and TRBJ1-3): DGGITQSPKYLFRKEGQNVTLSCEQNLNHDAMYWYRQDPGQGLRLIYYSQIVNDFQKGDIAEGYSVSREKKESFPLTVTSAQKNPTAFYLCASSIPGSGNTIYFGEGSWLTVV.

The chain is built from TRBV27 and TRBJ2-3, with TRBD1 matching 8 bases. The CDR3 runs to 21 residues. V dropped 4 bases and J dropped 2; count of bases not matched to a gene: 23. The germline V gene encodes CDR1 MNHEY and CDR2 SMNVEV (reference sequence). CDR3 loop: CASSSQLTQGVKGIYTDTQYF. CDR3 DNA sequence: TGTGCCAGCAGTTCGCAGCTTACACAGGGGGTTAAGGGAATTTACACAGATACGCAGTATTTT.

V is TRBV19 and J is TRBJ2-1; 8 bases are a match to TRBD2. The V and J ends lost 6 bases and 5 bases, in that order; junction bases with no gene match: 3. Looked up from germline, CDR1 is LNHDA and CDR2 is SQIVND (reference sequence). This CDR3 comprises 13 residues. The CDR3, as DNA: TGTGCCAGTAGCGCGGGAGGTAACAATGAGCAGTTCTTC. Its protein is CASSAGGNNEQFF.

In DNA, the CDR3 is TGTGCCAGCAGCTTAATCGGTCGGGAAAACACCGGGGAGCTGTTTTTT. Its protein is CASSLIGRENTGELFF. The rearrangement joins TRBV11-1 to TRBJ2-2, with a weak D call TRBD2 (5 bases). CDR1 SGHAT and CDR2 FQDESV come from the germline V gene (reference sequence). V gave up 2 bases and J gave up 2 bases, with 12 bases separating them. CDR3 size: 16 residues.

The genes are TRBV29-1 and TRBJ2-7; TRBD2 might be the D (6 bases). V was cut by 4 bases and J by 7 bases, with 8 bases left in between. This CDR3 comprises 10 residues. Per the germline V gene, CDR1 is SQVTM and CDR2 is ANQGSEA. CDR3: CSVAGVEQYF. The DNA for the CDR3 is TGCAGCGTTGCGGGGGTTGAGCAGTACTTC.

In its sample, this clone was seen once. The chain combines TRBV18 with TRBJ1-4, with a tentative D call TRBD1 (6 bases). The germline gives CDR1 KGHSH, CDR2 LQKENI. The V and J ends lost 3 bases and 8 bases respectively, with 13 bases between them. This CDR3 has 14 residues. CDR3 in amino acids: CASSPGTLEEKLFF. CDR3 in DNA: TGTGCCAGCTCACCCGGGACATTGGAGGAAAAACTGTTTTTT.

This sequence joins TRBV7-9 and TRBJ2-1; 10 bases map to TRBD2. CDR3 length equals 16 residues. Germline V gene sequence: CDR1 SEHNR, CDR2 FQNEAQ (reference sequence). The trim removed 0 bases at V and 9 bases at J, leaving 8 bases unmatched. The CDR3: CASSLAASGRRGEQFF. The DNA for the CDR3 is TGTGCCAGCAGCTTAGCGGCTAGCGGGAGAAGGGGTGAGCAGTTCTTC.

The rearrangement joins TRBV5-1 to TRBJ2-1, with D possibly TRBD2 on 6 matching bases. CDR1 and CDR2 from the germline V gene are SGHRS and YFSETQ. This CDR3 is 15 amino acids long. Deletions cut 4 bases from V and 8 bases from J, with 19 bases between. CDR3 sequence reads: CASSPGDSSKDEQFF. For the CDR3, the DNA is TGCGCCAGCAGCCCTGGGGACTCCTCTAAGGATGAGCAGTTCTTC.

Of note for this clone: One end of the junction varies from germline; a read error may be responsible. The chain carries TRBV19 and TRBJ1-1, with D unclear. The CDR3 loop spans 12 amino acids. Looked up from germline, CDR1 is LNHDA and CDR2 is SQIVND (reference sequence). DNA of the CDR3: TGTGCCAGTAGTATACCGAACATTGAAGCTTTCTTT. This codes for CASSIPNIEAFF.

The chain is built from TRBV5-6 and TRBJ2-3; D gene unclear. Trimming took 3 bases from V and 2 from J, leaving 13 bases between them. Germline-derived CDR1 and CDR2 are SGHDT and YYEEEE. There are 15 residues in the CDR3. CDR3 protein: CASSYPTGTTDTQYF. DNA for the CDR3: TGTGCCAGCAGCTACCCGACTGGCACCACAGATACGCAGTATTTT. The variable domain in full, completed from reference TRBV5-6 and TRBJ2-3, reads DAGVTQSPTHLIKTRGQQVTLRCSPKSGHDTVSWYQQALGQGPQFIFQYYEEEERQRGNFPDRFSGHQFPNYSSELNVNALLLGDSALYLCASSYPTGTTDTQYFGPGTRLTVL.

Only a few counts were recorded for this clone. The rearrangement links TRBV30 to TRBJ1-6, with D perhaps matching TRBD1 (6 bases). With 4 bases removed from V and 6 bases from J, the gap between germline ends came to 13 bases. CDR3 length: 14 amino acids. Germline-derived CDR1 and CDR2 are GTSNPN and SVGIG (reference sequence). CDR3 in DNA: TGTGCCTGGAACATAGGGGGACGTAATTCACCCCTCCACTTT. It yields the protein CAWNIGGRNSPLHF.

V usage is TRBV5-1 and J usage is TRBJ2-7, with 11 bases lining up with TRBD2. The CDR3 totals 17 residues. V lost 0 bases to trimming and J lost 2 bases; unmatched junction nucleotides: 7. Germline CDR1 and CDR2: SGHRS and YFSETQ. The CDR3 DNA is TGCGCCAGCAGCTTGGTCCCTAGCGGGAGGACCCCCTACGAGCAGTACTTC. Translated, it gives CASSLVPSGRTPYEQYF.

This sequence joins TRBV2 and TRBJ1-2, with TRBD1 as a possible D gene (5 bases). The CDR3 totals 12 residues. Trimming stripped 6 bases from V and 9 bases from J, with 14 bases between. Germline loops: CDR1 SNHLY, CDR2 FYNNEI. CDR3 coding DNA: TGTGCCAGCAGGCCGACAGTTCGCCGCTACACCTTC. Translating it yields CASRPTVRRYTF.

This chain uses TRBV2 with TRBJ2-6, with D possibly TRBD1 on 5 matching bases. With 6 bases removed from V and 0 bases from J, the gap between germline ends came to 9 bases. The CDR3 runs 15 residues. Germline V lookup: CDR1 SNHLY, CDR2 FYNNEI. CDR3 protein: CASRPDSSGANVLTF. The CDR3 coding sequence is TGTGCCAGCAGACCCGACAGCTCTGGGGCCAACGTCCTGACTTTC.

This clone has just one count. The CDR3 region is CASSDGTSGLYNEQFF. The CDR3 DNA reads TGCGCCAGCAGCGATGGGACTAGCGGTCTCTACAATGAGCAGTTCTTC. The V gene is TRBV5-1, the J gene TRBJ2-1; 11 nucleotides align to TRBD2. The germline CDR1 and CDR2 sequences are SGHRS and YFSETQ. There are 16 residues in the CDR3. V dropped 4 bases and J dropped 3; count of bases not matched to a gene: 6.

The rearrangement uses TRBV11-2 and TRBJ2-6; perhaps TRBD1 as D (5 bases). The V gene lost 2 bases and the J gene lost 2 bases, with 16 bases spanning the gap. The CDR3 contains 18 residues. Germline CDR1 is SGHAT and CDR2 is FQNNGV. CDR3 amino acids: CASSLTPGFLAGANVLTF. The CDR3 region has the DNA TGTGCCAGCAGCTTAACTCCAGGGTTTTTGGCTGGGGCCAACGTCCTGACTTTC.

This clone has only one observation. The chain combines TRBV6-6 with TRBJ1-4; no definite D call. The germline V gene has CDR1 MNHNY and CDR2 SVGAGI (reference sequence). V was pared by 6 bases and J by 10 bases, with 9 bases between. The CDR3 sequence is 11 residues long. CDR3 sequence reads: CASSPLLKLFF. CDR3 nucleotides: TGTGCCAGCAGCCCACTTTTAAAACTGTTTTTT.

The CDR3 sequence: CASRPSGNSGANVLTF. In nucleotides, the CDR3 is TGTGCCAGCAGACCTTCAGGAAACTCTGGGGCCAACGTCCTGACTTTC. The rearrangement links TRBV5-4 to TRBJ2-6; D is ambiguous. The germline CDR1 and CDR2 sequences are SGHNT and YYREEE (reference sequence). The germline V and J ends were trimmed by 5 bases and 0 bases, with 12 bases remaining between them. This CDR3 comprises 16 residues.

This chain uses TRBV28 with TRBJ2-5; 7 positions match TRBD2. This CDR3 has 14 residues. Germline CDR1 and CDR2: MDHEN and SYDVKM. CDR3: CTSSGGRGFGTQYF. CDR3 coding DNA: TGTACTTCTTCTGGCGGGAGAGGGTTTGGGACCCAGTACTTC.

The chain recombines TRBV30 with TRBJ1-3, with 10 positions matching TRBD1. This CDR3 has 13 residues. Germline lookup yields CDR1 GTSNPN and CDR2 SVGIG (reference sequence). After removal of 5 bases from V and 2 bases from J, the junction contained 0 bases not matched to a gene. CDR3 sequence: CAWGTGAGNTIYF. The CDR3 coding sequence is TGTGCCTGGGGGACAGGGGCTGGAAACACCATATATTTT.

V and J are TRBV4-3 and TRBJ2-7; D perhaps matches TRBD2 (5 bases). Trimming removed 1 base from V and 5 bases from J, with 15 bases in between. Germline lookup yields CDR1 LGHNA and CDR2 YSLEER. This CDR3 is 15 amino acids long. The CDR3 is CASSQGAAPYHEQYF. The CDR3 DNA sequence: TGCGCCAGCAGCCAAGGAGCGGCACCGTACCACGAGCAGTACTTC.

The chain is built from TRBV30 and TRBJ2-1; 10 bases are a match to TRBD2. This CDR3 comprises 13 residues. Germline CDR1 reads GTSNPN; CDR2 reads SVGIG (reference sequence). Trimming at V came to 8 bases and at J to 5 bases, leaving 6 bases not matched to a gene. CDR3 sequence (DNA): TGTGCCCGTAAGCGGGGGGGCAACAATGAGCAGTTCTTC. Its protein is CARKRGGNNEQFF.

The chain carries TRBV7-9 and TRBJ2-7, with D perhaps matching TRBD2 (5 bases). CDR3 length: 14 residues. V was pared by 4 bases and J by 0 bases, with 10 bases between. Germline V gene lookup returns CDR1 SEHNR and CDR2 FQNEAQ (reference sequence). The CDR3 sequence: CASSSTGNSYEQYF. The CDR3, as DNA: TGTGCCAGCAGCTCCACCGGGAACTCCTACGAGCAGTACTTC.

To note about this clone: The germline gene is not matched at one end of the junction; a read error may be the cause. Other DNA sequences in the same sample also yield this CDR3. The chain employs TRBV6-4 and TRBJ2-7, with 13 positions matching TRBD2. This CDR3 comprises 15 residues. The germline V gene has CDR1 MRHNA and CDR2 SNTAGT. The CDR3 nucleotides read TGCGCCAGCAGTTTCGGACTAGCGGGAGTAGGCGAGCAGTACTTC. This translates into CASSFGLAGVGEQYF.

The chain employs TRBV2 and TRBJ2-1; D is possibly TRBD1 (5 bases). The V gene lost 3 bases and the J gene lost 2 bases, with 11 bases spanning the gap. This CDR3 comprises 15 residues. In germline, CDR1 is SNHLY, CDR2 FYNNEI. The CDR3 coding sequence is TGTGCCAGCAGTGATGCCAGGGTACCCTACAATGAGCAGTTCTTC. Protein sequence: CASSDARVPYNEQFF.

The rearrangement joins TRBV5-1 to TRBJ2-1; the D is unclear. The V end was cut by 5 bases, the J end by 8 bases, with 11 bases between. This CDR3 is 12 amino acids long. The germline V gene has CDR1 SGHRS and CDR2 YFSETQ. The CDR3 region has the DNA TGCGCCAGCAGTGAGTCAGGTCATGAGCAGTTCTTC. This translates into CASSESGHEQFF.

This chain joins TRBV10-3 and TRBJ2-5; TRBD2 agrees at 13 bases. Germline V lookup: CDR1 ENHRY, CDR2 SYGVKD. This CDR3 is built from 14 residues. V shed 6 bases and J 5 bases; nucleotides not matched to a gene: 3. CDR3 loop: CAIRGTSGVETQYF. The CDR3 DNA reads TGTGCCATCAGGGGGACTAGCGGGGTTGAGACCCAGTACTTC.

The rearrangement uses TRBV29-1 and TRBJ2-3; D not certain. CDR1 and CDR2 (germline): SQVTM, ANQGSEA. V dropped 4 bases and J dropped 4 bases, with 12 bases sitting between them. The CDR3 consists of 13 residues. CDR3 bases: TGCAGCGTTGGCACGGGTGGCCCAGATACGCAGTATTTT. Translation gives CSVGTGGPDTQYF.

V usage is TRBV9 and J usage is TRBJ1-1, with TRBD1 as a possible D gene (6 bases). From germline, CDR1 is SGDLS and CDR2 YYNGEE. The CDR3 spans 15 residues. V was clipped by 4 bases and J by 4 bases, with 17 bases between them. CDR3 DNA sequence: TGTGCCAGCAGCACGATCGCAGGGGACGGCACTGAAGCTTTCTTT. Translating gives CASSTIAGDGTEAFF.

The gene calls are TRBV27 and TRBJ2-7, with TRBD1 as a possible D gene (6 bases). The germline V gene encodes CDR1 MNHEY and CDR2 SMNVEV (reference sequence). The CDR3 consists of 12 residues. The V and J ends lost 2 bases and 6 bases respectively, with 8 bases between them. CDR3 region: CASSLVQGEQYF. CDR3 in DNA: TGTGCCAGCAGTTTAGTACAGGGCGAGCAGTACTTC.

The table lists this clone with a count of one. The V call is TRBV6-1, the J call TRBJ2-7; 8 nucleotides align to TRBD2. From germline, CDR1 is MNHNS and CDR2 SASEGT. The CDR3 consists of 18 residues. Trimming took 1 base from V and 6 from J; bases not matched to a gene: 17. The CDR3 DNA reads TGTGCCAGCAGTGAAGGTTCATGGGGAGCGGGAGTGGCTCGCGAGCAGTACTTC. Residues: CASSEGSWGAGVAREQYF.

V and J are TRBV19 and TRBJ1-1; TRBD1 matches at 7 bases. CDR1 LNHDA and CDR2 SQIVND come from the germline V gene (reference sequence). V trimming: 5 bases; J trimming: 7 bases; junction bases outside the gene matches: 13. The CDR3 sequence is 15 residues long. CDR3 sequence reads: CASSQRTGSPLEAFF. For the CDR3, the DNA is TGTGCCAGTAGTCAGAGGACAGGCTCGCCTCTTGAAGCTTTCTTT.